This TCR beta chain was identified during a study of CD8+CD57+ T cells in acquired aplastic anemia. The wider study: Each DNA sample taken from sorted CD4+ and CD8+ cells came to about 3 ug on average.

About this clonotype itself: Its target is not known.

The template for TCR beta VDJ and CDR3 sequence profiling was genomic DNA. MiXCR, applied by TCRdb to the reads, yields one record per CDR3 protein. This table has some 200,000 distinct CDR3 sequences, 60% to 80% appearing once. From germline, CDR1 is SNHLY and CDR2 FYNNEI. The CDR3 length is 17 residues. The V and J ends lost 0 bases and 4 bases respectively, with 18 bases between them. Only patients with CD8+CD57+ cell expansion on flow cytometry were chosen for sequencing. By the time of blood sampling, patients had still received no therapy. Overall study findings and caveats: The study found no significant CD8+ Simpson's diversity difference between patients and controls.

The chain combines TRBV2 with TRBJ1-2; D is possibly TRBD1 (5 bases). This sequence originates from a human donor with aplastic anemia. Material for sequencing was sorted CD4+, CD8+, or CD8+CD57+ T cells (not recorded which) from PBMCs. This CDR3 is CASSEAVLGGWTYGYTF. CDR3 DNA sequence: TGTGCCAGCAGTGAAGCGGTTCTGGGGGGGTGGACCTATGGCTACACCTTC.